The text below deals with one TCR beta chain. V was clipped by 5 bases and J by 5 bases; unmatched bases: 9. The CDR3 is 16 amino acids. The germline CDR1 and CDR2 sequences are MNHEY and SVGEGT. This entry is derived from a study of T cell repertoires in cytomegalovirus infection. Study summary: Matching HLA type, along with CMV infection, was indicated by public TCR beta signatures.

MiXCR, applied by TCRdb to the reads, yields one record per CDR3 protein. The sample shows approximately 630,000 distinct CDR3 sequences, more than 20% of them seen only once. The chain is built from TRBV6-2 or TRBV6-3 and TRBJ2-1, with 10 bases fitting TRBD2. The sample was CD8+ T cells from PBMCs. The sequence came from a human donor in good health (CMV status not recorded). Some clones in this sample may be carry-over from other donors' samples. The DNA of the CDR3 is TGTGCCAGCAGTCTGTCCCTAGCGGGGGCCAACAATGAGCAGTTCTTC. Protein product: CASSLSLAGANNEQFF.